Following are 26 T cell receptor beta chains from one sample sequenced in a study of hypomethylating agent response in myelodysplastic syndrome. The repertoire was sequenced with immunoSEQ multiplex PCR; TCRdb's copy has only in-frame clones and lacks some. Of 10,000 to 11,000 clones listed, over 80% are singletons. This specimen was bone marrow, taken before or after starting hypomethylating agent treatment for myelodysplastic syndrome (not recorded which). Receptors were obtained from a human donor with myelodysplastic syndrome.

This clone appeared once. The rearrangement links TRBV29-1 to TRBJ2-7, with 10 bases identical to TRBD1. This CDR3 is 13 amino acids long. CDR1 is SQVTM and CDR2 is ANQGSEA in the germline V gene. The V segment lost 6 bases and the J segment 4 bases; nucleotides outside the gene matches: 6. CDR3 sequence (DNA): TGCAGCGTCGGACAGGGGGTAGGGTACGAGCAGTACTTC. Its translation: CSVGQGVGYEQYF.

The gene calls are TRBV14 and TRBJ2-7; TRBD2 is a possible D gene (7 bases). CDR3 size: 14 residues. Germline CDR1 reads SGHDN; CDR2 reads FVKESK. Between the trimmed V and J ends, which lost 5 bases and 7 bases, there was a span of 18 bases. CDR3 DNA sequence: TGTGCCAGCAGCGCGGGGGCGGGGAGTGGTGAGCAGTACTTC. Translating it yields CASSAGAGSGEQYF.

The V call is TRBV27, the J call TRBJ1-5; 9 bases match TRBD1. From germline, CDR1 is MNHEY and CDR2 SMNVEV (reference sequence). Germline trimming cut 5 bases from V and 0 bases from J; bases unmatched to any gene: 8. The CDR3 has 17 residues. The DNA of the CDR3 is TGTGCCAGCAGTAAGACAGGGGGAGGCTATAGCAATCAGCCCCAGCATTTT. This sequence encodes CASSKTGGGYSNQPQHF.

Only one count was recorded for this clone. The chain carries TRBV19 and TRBJ1-5; 11 bases match TRBD1. This CDR3 has 16 residues. After removal of 3 bases from V and 1 base from J, the junction contained 2 bases not matched to a gene. Germline V gene sequence: CDR1 LNHDA, CDR2 SQIVND (reference sequence). The CDR3 reads CASSMWTGGSNQPQHF. CDR3 nucleotide sequence: TGTGCCAGTAGTATGTGGACAGGGGGCAGCAATCAGCCCCAGCATTTT.

DNA of the CDR3: TGTGCCAGCAGCTTCGGAGTGGGAGATACGCAGTATTTT. Protein sequence: CASSFGVGDTQYF. The rearrangement joins TRBV7-6 to TRBJ2-3; D is undetermined. V gave up 3 bases and J gave up 5 bases, with 9 bases separating them. Germline lookup yields CDR1 SGHVS and CDR2 FNYEAQ. This CDR3 region has 13 residues.

V and J are TRBV4-1 and TRBJ1-2; D gene unclear. Trimming pared 4 bases from V and 0 bases from J, leaving 15 bases between. The CDR3 loop spans 16 amino acids. The germline V gene has CDR1 MGHRA and CDR2 YSYEKL. Here the CDR3 reads CASSPLVARANYGYTF. The CDR3 DNA follows: TGCGCCAGCAGCCCACTCGTAGCCCGAGCTAACTATGGCTACACCTTC.

The CDR3 spells CASREQKAHSPLHF. DNA of the CDR3: TGTGCCAGCAGGGAACAGAAGGCCCATTCACCCCTCCACTTT. The chain joins TRBV2 to TRBJ1-6; D ambiguous. From germline, CDR1 is SNHLY and CDR2 FYNNEI. V was shortened by 6 bases and J by 8 bases, with 14 bases between the two germline ends. This CDR3 region has 14 residues. Full variable domain (outside the CDR3, taken from reference TRBV2 and TRBJ1-6): EPEVTQTPSHQVTQMGQEVILRCVPISNHLYFYWYRQILGQKVEFLVSFYNNEISEKSEIFDDQFSVERPDGSNFTLKIRSTKLEDSAMYFCASREQKAHSPLHFGNGTRLTVT.

The chain recombines TRBV7-8 with TRBJ2-3, with D perhaps matching TRBD1 (5 bases). V was clipped by 2 bases and J by 1 base, with 16 bases between them. The CDR3 is 17 amino acids. CDR1 SGHVS and CDR2 FQNEAQ come from the germline V gene. For the CDR3, the DNA is TGTGCCAGCAGCTTATGGGCTAGGGGTTTGGGCACAGATACGCAGTATTTT. Translated, it gives CASSLWARGLGTDTQYF.

The gene calls are TRBV5-1 and TRBJ2-7, with 7 bases that match TRBD2. From germline, CDR1 is SGHRS and CDR2 YFSETQ. This CDR3 region has 14 residues. The V and J ends lost 6 bases and 0 bases, in that order; junction bases with no gene match: 6. The CDR3 is CASTLGGSSYEQYF. DNA for the CDR3: TGCGCCAGCACTCTGGGGGGGAGCTCCTACGAGCAGTACTTC. Full variable domain (remainder filled in from reference TRBV5-1 and TRBJ2-7): KAGVTQTPRYLIKTRGQQVTLSCSPISGHRSVSWYQQTPGQGLQFLFEYFSETQRNKGNFPGRFSGRQFSNSRSEMNVSTLELGDSALYLCASTLGGSSYEQYFGPGTRLTVT.

The J gene is TRBJ2-2, the V gene TRBV7-9; D is ambiguous. From germline, CDR1 is SEHNR and CDR2 FQNEAQ (reference sequence). Deletions cut 2 bases from V and 5 bases from J, with 9 bases between. This CDR3 region has 14 residues. The CDR3 nucleotides are TGTGCCAGCAGCTTAAATTCAGATACCGGGGAGCTGTTTTTT. Protein sequence: CASSLNSDTGELFF.

The chain uses TRBV5-1 and TRBJ2-3; the match to TRBD1 covers 9 bases. Germline assignment: CDR1 SGHRS and CDR2 YFSETQ. The junction had 8 bases not matched to a gene; V was cut back by 4 bases and J by 2 bases. The CDR3 is 16 residues long. CDR3 bases: TGCGCCAGCAGCCCAACACAGGGGGCTTACACAGATACGCAGTATTTT. The encoded protein is CASSPTQGAYTDTQYF.

The rearrangement uses TRBV5-1 and TRBJ1-2; unclear D gene. The V end lost 3 bases, the J end lost 3 bases, and 12 bases lay between the germline ends. The CDR3 consists of 14 residues. The germline CDR1 and CDR2 sequences are SGHRS and YFSETQ. CDR3 sequence reads: CASSSTVGDYGYTF. The CDR3 nucleotides read TGCGCCAGCAGCTCAACGGTGGGCGACTATGGCTACACCTTC.

The chain combines TRBV6-5 with TRBJ1-2, with D tentatively TRBD1 (5 bases). Germline CDR1 MNHEY, CDR2 SVGAGI. V lost 5 bases and J lost 4, with 11 bases in between. This CDR3 comprises 13 residues. CDR3 in DNA: TGTGCCAGCAGTCCTTCGACAGCCTATGGCTACACCTTC. This translates into CASSPSTAYGYTF.

The chain joins TRBV21-1 to TRBJ1-5. TRBV21-1 is flagged as a pseudogene. There are 14 residues in the CDR3. CDR3 bases: TGTGCCAGCAGCACGGATAAGGGGGGGCTGCCCCAGCATTTT. It specifies CASSTDKGGLPQHF.

This clone was counted between two and nine times. The rearrangement links TRBV4-1 to TRBJ2-7; 13 bases match TRBD2. The V gene end was trimmed by 3 bases and the J gene end by 1 base; junction bases not matched to a gene: 6. The CDR3 sequence is 17 residues long. Germline V gene data show CDR1 as MGHRA and CDR2 as YSYEKL. The CDR3: CASSQRTSGSPSYEQYF. The CDR3, as DNA: TGCGCCAGCAGCCAGAGGACTAGCGGGAGTCCATCCTACGAGCAGTACTTC.

The rearrangement uses TRBV18 and TRBJ1-1; D is ambiguous. Trimming removed 6 bases at V and 0 bases at J, with 17 bases between. Germline values: CDR1 KGHSH, CDR2 LQKENI. This CDR3 spans 16 amino acids. In nucleotides, the CDR3 is TGTGCCAGCTCCGGCGGATCAGGACGTATGAACACTGAAGCTTTCTTT. Translation: CASSGGSGRMNTEAFF.

Only one count was recorded for this clone. The CDR3 sequence: CASSESTQGMKSNEQFF. The CDR3 nucleotides read TGCGCCAGCAGTGAGTCGACACAGGGGATGAAGTCCAATGAGCAGTTCTTC. V usage is TRBV10-1 and J usage is TRBJ2-1; 7 nucleotides align to TRBD1. This CDR3 is 17 amino acids long. CDR1 and CDR2 from the germline V gene are WNHNN and SYGVQD (reference sequence). V lost 0 bases, J lost 6 bases, and 11 bases stayed unmatched.

This chain joins TRBV5-6 and TRBJ2-6; no firm D call. Germline V gene data show CDR1 as SGHDT and CDR2 as YYEEEE. V lost 1 base, J lost 0 bases, and 5 bases lay in between. This CDR3 is built from 15 residues. The CDR3 coding sequence is TGTGCCAGCAGCTTGTGGTACTCTGGGGCCAACGTCCTGACTTTC. Its translation is CASSLWYSGANVLTF.

The CDR3 sequence: CASSLAGGSRANVLTF. In DNA form, the CDR3 reads TGCGCCAGCAGCTTGGCCGGGGGGAGTCGGGCCAACGTCCTGACTTTC. V gene TRBV5-1 combines with J gene TRBJ2-6; 7 bases fit TRBD2. The CDR3 runs 16 residues. The germline gives CDR1 SGHRS, CDR2 YFSETQ. Trimming cost V 0 bases and J 5 bases; bases outside gene matches: 5.

V and J are TRBV7-9 and TRBJ1-4; 10 bases align to TRBD1. The CDR3 loop spans 18 amino acids. The trim removed 1 base at V and 3 bases at J, leaving 8 bases unmatched. Looked up from germline, CDR1 is SEHNR and CDR2 is FQNEAQ (reference sequence). CDR3 amino acids: CASSLGTGGALPNEKLFF. CDR3 in DNA: TGTGCCAGCAGCTTAGGGACAGGGGGTGCCCTCCCTAATGAAAAACTGTTTTTT.

This rearrangement joins TRBV28 to TRBJ1-6; 9 positions match TRBD1. V lost 6 bases, J lost 6 bases, and 6 bases stayed unmatched. Per germline, CDR1 MDHEN and CDR2 SYDVKM. The CDR3 has 15 amino acids. CDR3 in DNA: TGTGCCAGCAGCGACCGGACAGGGGTTAATTCACCCCTCCACTTT. Translation gives CASSDRTGVNSPLHF.

This clone was seen more than once but under ten times. The gene calls are TRBV27 and TRBJ1-2; a weak D match, TRBD1 (5 bases). In germline, CDR1 is MNHEY, CDR2 SMNVEV (reference sequence). The germline V and J ends were trimmed by 2 bases and 3 bases, with 13 bases remaining between them. This CDR3 is 15 amino acids long. The CDR3 DNA is TGTGCCAGCAGTTTAAGAGGGGTTAGGGACTATGGCTACACCTTC. It translates to CASSLRGVRDYGYTF.

This clone turned up a few times. The chain carries TRBV10-3 and TRBJ2-7; the D gene is possibly TRBD2 (5 bases). This CDR3 region has 13 residues. The germline V gene has CDR1 ENHRY and CDR2 SYGVKD. Trimming pared 7 bases from V and 2 bases from J, leaving 12 bases between. The CDR3 protein is CAITSPGTYEQYF. CDR3 bases: TGTGCCATCACTTCCCCGGGAACCTACGAGCAGTACTTC.

The table lists this clone with a count of one. This sequence joins TRBV10-3 and TRBJ2-2, with TRBD2 as a possible D gene (5 bases). This CDR3 is 13 amino acids long. The germline V gene encodes CDR1 ENHRY and CDR2 SYGVKD. V was clipped by 5 bases and J by 5 bases, with 9 bases between them. In DNA, the CDR3 is TGTGCCATCAGTCGGGGTCGGACCGGGGAGCTGTTTTTT. Amino acid sequence: CAISRGRTGELFF.

This clone was seen once. The chain recombines TRBV5-6 with TRBJ1-5; no reliable D call. The CDR3 covers 15 residues. Trimming took 0 bases from V and 1 from J, leaving 8 bases between them. In germline, CDR1 is SGHDT, CDR2 YYEEEE. The CDR3 DNA reads TGTGCCAGCAGCTTGGGCCAGACCAGCAATCAGCCCCAGCATTTT. This codes for CASSLGQTSNQPQHF.

The chain joins TRBV11-2 to TRBJ2-7; D not certain. The CDR3 contains 12 residues. CDR1 is SGHAT and CDR2 is FQNNGV in the germline V gene. V shed 1 base and J shed 4 bases, with 5 bases lying between them. CDR3 sequence: CASSLAGYEQYF. CDR3 nucleotide sequence: TGTGCCAGCAGCTTAGCGGGTTACGAGCAGTACTTC.